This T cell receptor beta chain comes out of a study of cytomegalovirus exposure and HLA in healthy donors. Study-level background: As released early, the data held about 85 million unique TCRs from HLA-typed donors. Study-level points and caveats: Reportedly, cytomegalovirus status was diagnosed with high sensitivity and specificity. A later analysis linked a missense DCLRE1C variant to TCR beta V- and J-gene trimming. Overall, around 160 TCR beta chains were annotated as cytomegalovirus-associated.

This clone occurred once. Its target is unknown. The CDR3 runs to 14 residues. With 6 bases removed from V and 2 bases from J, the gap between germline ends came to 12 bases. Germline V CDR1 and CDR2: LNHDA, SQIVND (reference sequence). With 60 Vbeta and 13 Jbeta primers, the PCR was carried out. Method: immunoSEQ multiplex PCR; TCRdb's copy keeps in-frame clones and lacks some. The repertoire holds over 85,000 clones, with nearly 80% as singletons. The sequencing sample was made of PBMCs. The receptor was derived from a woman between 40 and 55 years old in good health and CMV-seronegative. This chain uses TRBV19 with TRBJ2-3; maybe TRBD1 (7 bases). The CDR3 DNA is TGTGCCAGTAGAAGGGGGCGGGACACAGATACGCAGTATTTT. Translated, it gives CASRRGRDTDTQYF.